This TCR beta chain was identified in a study of CD8 T cells in ankylosing spondylitis. MiXCR, run by TCRdb on the 5' RACE reads, gives a single entry per CDR3 protein. The profile shows fewer than 550,000 distinct CDR3 sequences, roughly 5% of them singletons. The CDR3 is made up of 15 amino acids. The V and J ends lost 5 bases and 2 bases respectively, with 15 bases between them. Per germline, CDR1 SGHTA and CDR2 FQGNSA. Findings of the study overall: A TCR beta motif of roughly 8 highly homologous variants seemed to mark ankylosing spondylitis blood.

Many counts were recorded for this clonotype. Its cognate antigen is unknown. This TCR derives from a male donor with ankylosing spondylitis. The sequenced material came from blood, either unsorted or a sorted T cell fraction (not recorded which). The chain carries TRBV7-2 and TRBJ1-2; tentative D call: TRBD1 (5 bases). The chain's CDR3 is CASSPTPGRNYGYTF. The CDR3 DNA is TGTGCCAGCAGCCCAACTCCGGGACGGAACTATGGCTACACCTTC.